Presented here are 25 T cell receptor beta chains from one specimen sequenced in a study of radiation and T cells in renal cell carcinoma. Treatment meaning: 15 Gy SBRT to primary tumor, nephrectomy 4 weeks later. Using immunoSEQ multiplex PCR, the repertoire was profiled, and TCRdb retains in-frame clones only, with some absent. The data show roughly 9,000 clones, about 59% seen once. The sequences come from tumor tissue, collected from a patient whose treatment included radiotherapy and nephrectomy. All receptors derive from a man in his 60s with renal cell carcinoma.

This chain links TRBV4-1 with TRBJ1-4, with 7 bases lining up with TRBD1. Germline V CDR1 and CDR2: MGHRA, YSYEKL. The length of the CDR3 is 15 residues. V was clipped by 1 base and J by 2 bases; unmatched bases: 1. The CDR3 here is CASSQATGTNEKLFF. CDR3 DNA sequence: TGCGCCAGCAGCCAAGCGACAGGGACTAATGAAAAACTGTTTTTT.

CDR3 residues: CASSNTGRYQPQHF. CDR3 coding DNA: TGTGCCAGTAGTAACACAGGTCGGTATCAGCCCCAGCATTTT. This chain joins TRBV19 and TRBJ1-5; maybe TRBD1 (5 bases). CDR3 length: 14 residues. The germline gives CDR1 LNHDA, CDR2 SQIVND (reference sequence). The V gene lost 4 bases and the J gene lost 5 bases, with 12 bases spanning the gap.

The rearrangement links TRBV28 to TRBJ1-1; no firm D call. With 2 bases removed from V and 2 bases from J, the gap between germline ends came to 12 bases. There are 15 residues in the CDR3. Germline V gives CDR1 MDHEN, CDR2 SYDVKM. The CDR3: CASSLQSTLNTEAFF. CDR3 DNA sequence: TGTGCCAGCAGTTTACAATCGACGCTAAACACTGAAGCTTTCTTT.

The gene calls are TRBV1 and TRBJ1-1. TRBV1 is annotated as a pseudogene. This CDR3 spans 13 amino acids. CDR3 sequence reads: CTSSQVGSNEAFF. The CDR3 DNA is TGCACCAGCAGCCAAGTCGGCAGTAATGAAGCTTTCTTT.

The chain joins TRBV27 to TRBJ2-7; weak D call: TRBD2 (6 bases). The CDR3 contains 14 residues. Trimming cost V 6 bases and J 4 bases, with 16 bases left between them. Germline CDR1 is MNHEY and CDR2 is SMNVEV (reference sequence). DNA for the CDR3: TGTGCCAGCAGCCGGGACTGGCCCGTGTACGAGCAGTACTTC. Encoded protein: CASSRDWPVYEQYF.

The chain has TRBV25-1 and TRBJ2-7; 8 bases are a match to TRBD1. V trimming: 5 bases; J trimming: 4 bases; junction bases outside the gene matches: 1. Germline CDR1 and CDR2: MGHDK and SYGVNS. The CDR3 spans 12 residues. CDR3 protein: CASSRQGYEQYF. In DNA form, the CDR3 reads TGTGCCAGCAGTCGACAGGGGTACGAGCAGTACTTC.

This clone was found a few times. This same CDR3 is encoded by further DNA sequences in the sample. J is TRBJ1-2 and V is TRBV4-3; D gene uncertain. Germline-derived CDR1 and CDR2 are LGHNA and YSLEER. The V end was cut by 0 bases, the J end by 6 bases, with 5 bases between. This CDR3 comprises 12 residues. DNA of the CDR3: TGCGCCAGCAGCCAAGATAGGCATGGCTACACCTTC. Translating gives CASSQDRHGYTF.

CDR3 sequence (DNA): TGTGCCAGCAGCAGAGGGACCAACCCCTCCTACGAGCAGTACTTC. Translation gives CASSRGTNPSYEQYF. The V and J genes are TRBV14 and TRBJ2-7, with D possibly being TRBD1 or TRBD2 (5 bases each). Trimming left V 5 bases short and J 0 bases short, with 14 bases between. The CDR3 length is 15 residues. Germline V CDR1 and CDR2: SGHDN, FVKESK.

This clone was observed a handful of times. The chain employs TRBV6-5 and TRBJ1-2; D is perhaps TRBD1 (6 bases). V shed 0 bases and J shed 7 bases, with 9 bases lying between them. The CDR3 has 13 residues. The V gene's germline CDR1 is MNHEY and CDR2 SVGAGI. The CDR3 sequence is CASSYSQGPGYTF. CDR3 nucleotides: TGTGCCAGCAGTTACTCCCAGGGGCCTGGCTACACCTTC.

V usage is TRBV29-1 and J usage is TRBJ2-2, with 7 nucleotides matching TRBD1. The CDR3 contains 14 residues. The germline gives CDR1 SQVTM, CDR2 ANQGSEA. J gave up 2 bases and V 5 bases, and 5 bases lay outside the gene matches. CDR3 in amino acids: CSVKQGTNTGELFF. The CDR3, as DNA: TGCAGCGTTAAACAGGGGACAAACACCGGGGAGCTGTTTTTT.

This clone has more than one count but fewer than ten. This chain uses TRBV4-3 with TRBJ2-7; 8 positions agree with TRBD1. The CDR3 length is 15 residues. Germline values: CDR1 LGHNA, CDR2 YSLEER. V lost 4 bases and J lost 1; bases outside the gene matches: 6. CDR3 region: CASSLGTGGSYEQYF. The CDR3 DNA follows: TGCGCCAGCAGCCTAGGCACAGGGGGATCCTACGAGCAGTACTTC.

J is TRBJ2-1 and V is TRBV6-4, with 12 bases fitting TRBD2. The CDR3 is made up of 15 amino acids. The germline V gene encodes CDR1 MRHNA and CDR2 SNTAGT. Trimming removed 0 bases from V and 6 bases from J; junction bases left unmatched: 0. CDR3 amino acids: CASSDSTSGSNEQFF. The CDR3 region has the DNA TGTGCCAGCAGTGACTCGACTAGCGGGAGCAATGAGCAGTTCTTC.

CDR3 nucleotides: TGTGCCAGCAGCTTGGATAGCGGGACGTACAATGAGCAGTTCTTC. It specifies CASSLDSGTYNEQFF. The chain has TRBV5-8 and TRBJ2-1, with 8 bases identical to TRBD2. In germline, CDR1 is SGHTS, CDR2 YDEGEE. The CDR3 has 15 residues. The J segment lost 4 bases and the V segment lost 0 bases, leaving 3 bases of the junction unmatched.

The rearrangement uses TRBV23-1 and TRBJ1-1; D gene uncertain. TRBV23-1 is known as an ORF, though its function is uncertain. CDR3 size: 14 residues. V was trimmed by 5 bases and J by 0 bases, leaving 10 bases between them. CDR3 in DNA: TGCGCCAGCAGTACGGGCAGGCTGAACACTGAAGCTTTCTTT. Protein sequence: CASSTGRLNTEAFF.

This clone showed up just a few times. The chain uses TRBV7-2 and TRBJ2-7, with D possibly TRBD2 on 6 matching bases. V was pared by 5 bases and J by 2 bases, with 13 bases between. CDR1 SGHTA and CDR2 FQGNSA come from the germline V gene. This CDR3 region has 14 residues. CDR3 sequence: CASSGGLIPYEQYF. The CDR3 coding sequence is TGTGCCAGCAGCGGGGGACTGATCCCCTACGAGCAGTACTTC.

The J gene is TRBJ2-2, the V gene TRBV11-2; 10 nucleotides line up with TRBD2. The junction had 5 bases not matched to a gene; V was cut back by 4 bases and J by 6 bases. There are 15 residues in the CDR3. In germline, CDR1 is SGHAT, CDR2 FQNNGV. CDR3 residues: CASSSLAGVSGELFF. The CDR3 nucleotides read TGTGCCAGCAGCTCCCTAGCGGGAGTATCCGGGGAGCTGTTTTTT.

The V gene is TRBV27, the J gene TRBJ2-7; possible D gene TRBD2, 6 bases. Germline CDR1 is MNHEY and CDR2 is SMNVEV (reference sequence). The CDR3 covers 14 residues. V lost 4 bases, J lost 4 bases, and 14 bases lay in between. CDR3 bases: TGTGCCAGCAGTTCTGGGACTTATCTATACGAGCAGTACTTC. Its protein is CASSSGTYLYEQYF.

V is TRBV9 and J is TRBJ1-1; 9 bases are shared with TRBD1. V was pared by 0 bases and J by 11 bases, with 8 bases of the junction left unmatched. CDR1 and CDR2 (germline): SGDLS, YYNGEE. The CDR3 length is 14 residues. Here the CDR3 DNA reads TGTGCCAGCAGCGTAGAGCAGACAGGGGGAGTTGCTTTCTTT. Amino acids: CASSVEQTGGVAFF.

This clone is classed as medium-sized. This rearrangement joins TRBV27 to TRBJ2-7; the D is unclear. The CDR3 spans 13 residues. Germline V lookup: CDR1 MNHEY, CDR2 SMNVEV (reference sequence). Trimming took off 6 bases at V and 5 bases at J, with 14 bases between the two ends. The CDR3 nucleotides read TGTGCCAGCAGCCGACCTCCTGGCCACGAGCAGTACTTC. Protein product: CASSRPPGHEQYF.

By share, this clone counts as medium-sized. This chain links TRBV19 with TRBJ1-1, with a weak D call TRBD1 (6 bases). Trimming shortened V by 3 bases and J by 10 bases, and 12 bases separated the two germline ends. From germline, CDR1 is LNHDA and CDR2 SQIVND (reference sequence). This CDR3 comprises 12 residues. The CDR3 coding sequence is TGTGCCAGTAGTATCGAAGGGGGGGGAGCTTTCTTT. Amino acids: CASSIEGGGAFF.

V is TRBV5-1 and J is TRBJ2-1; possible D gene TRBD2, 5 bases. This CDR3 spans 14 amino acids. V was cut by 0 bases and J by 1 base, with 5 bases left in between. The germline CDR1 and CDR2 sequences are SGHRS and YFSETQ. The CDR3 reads CASSLERSYNEQFF. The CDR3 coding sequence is TGCGCCAGCAGCTTGGAGCGGTCCTACAATGAGCAGTTCTTC.

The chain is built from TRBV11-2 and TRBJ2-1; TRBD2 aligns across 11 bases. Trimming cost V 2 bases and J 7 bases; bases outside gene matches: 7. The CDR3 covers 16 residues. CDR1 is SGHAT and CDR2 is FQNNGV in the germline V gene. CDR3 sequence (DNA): TGTGCCAGCAGCTTATCCCGACTAGCGGGAACGAATGAGCAGTTCTTC. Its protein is CASSLSRLAGTNEQFF.

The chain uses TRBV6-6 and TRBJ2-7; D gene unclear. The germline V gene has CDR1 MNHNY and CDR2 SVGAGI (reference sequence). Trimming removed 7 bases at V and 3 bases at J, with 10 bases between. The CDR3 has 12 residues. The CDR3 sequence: CASTLDGYEQYF. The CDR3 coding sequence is TGTGCCAGCACCCTAGACGGCTACGAGCAGTACTTC.

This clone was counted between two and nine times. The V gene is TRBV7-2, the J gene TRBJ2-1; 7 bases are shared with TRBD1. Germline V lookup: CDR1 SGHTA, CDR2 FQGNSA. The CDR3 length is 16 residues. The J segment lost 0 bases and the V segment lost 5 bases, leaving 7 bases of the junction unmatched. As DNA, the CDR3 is TGTGCCAGCAGCGCACAGGGGCCCAGCTCCTACAATGAGCAGTTCTTC. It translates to CASSAQGPSSYNEQFF.

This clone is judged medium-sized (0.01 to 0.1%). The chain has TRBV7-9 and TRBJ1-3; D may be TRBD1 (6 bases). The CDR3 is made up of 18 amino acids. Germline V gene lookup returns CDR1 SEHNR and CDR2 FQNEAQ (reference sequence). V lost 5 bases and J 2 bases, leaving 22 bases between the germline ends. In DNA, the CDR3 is TGTGCCAGCAGCCCCCCGCTAATCTCAGACAGGACTGGAAACACCATATATTTT. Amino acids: CASSPPLISDRTGNTIYF.